These T cell receptor beta chains were read from a single sample in a study of early T cells in non-severe SARS-CoV-2 infection. TCRdb independently ran MiXCR on the 5' RACE reads; one entry per CDR3 protein. The data contain some 28,000 distinct CDR3 sequences, roughly 5.1% of them singletons. The sample was whole blood. These receptors all stem from an adult who was a healthcare worker with PCR-confirmed SARS-CoV-2 infection or an uninfected control (not recorded which). Each CDR3 is given with its conserved first and last residue. Only part of the rows carry a size: once, few, many, or a class if the clone is expanded.

V	J	size	CDR3
TRBV11-2	TRBJ2-3	few	CASSPIEWTQYF
TRBV7-9	TRBJ1-2	many	CASSGGRQAHYGYTF
TRBV11-2	TRBJ2-3	NA	CASSFQGVAGTDTQYF
TRBV20-1	TRBJ2-1	many	CSASVSGRYNEQFF
TRBV20-1	TRBJ2-3	many	CSAKGNRGSTDTQYF
TRBV28	TRBJ2-7	many	CASTLLPGQLYEQYF
TRBV2	TRBJ2-4	few	CASRADRAGGNIQYF
TRBV28	TRBJ1-1	many	CAGRSHRQDRNTEAFF
TRBV6-4	TRBJ2-3	medium-sized	CASSDSTGPDTQYF
TRBV2	TRBJ2-1	many	CASIDTGRPLFF
TRBV6-5	TRBJ1-2	few	CASSYRRTGGSYGYTF
TRBV10-2	TRBJ2-5	NA	CASSEVRQETQYF
TRBV12-3/TRBV12-4	TRBJ2-1	NA	CASSPGSSGPRGFF
TRBV10-1	TRBJ2-7	NA	CATRMGGSSYEQYF
TRBV28	TRBJ2-7	many	CASHIGIHSYEQYF
TRBV19	TRBJ2-5	NA	CASSMPGTGETQYF